The entry below describes one T cell receptor beta chain. What it binds is unknown. The V end lost 1 base, the J end lost 6 bases, and 12 bases lay between the germline ends. The CDR3 loop spans 15 amino acids. Germline V gives CDR1 MGHRA, CDR2 YSYEKL. These data come from a study of cytomegalovirus exposure and HLA in healthy donors. Regarding the study as a whole: In a later analysis, HLA-associated TCR beta chains were more clonally expanded than equally common others. Prior analysis indicated that the majority of TCR beta V segments exhibited productivity approximately 90% or approximately 30% of the time. Reportedly, a later analysis found an Asian-associated ancestry cluster had fewer N-insertions than the approximately 700-donor mean.

Vbeta (60) and Jbeta (13) primers were used in the PCR. Clones were sequenced by immunoSEQ multiplex PCR, and TCRdb holds only the in-frame ones, with some missing. The repertoire holds 150,000 to 200,000 clones, around 80% seen once, with under 4.5% in the top ten. Sequences were obtained from PBMCs. The sequence was collected from a woman between 25 and 40 years old in good health and CMV-seropositive. V gene TRBV4-1 combines with J gene TRBJ2-2, with D possibly matching TRBD1 (5 bases). This CDR3 is CASSQVSGWAGELFF. The CDR3 bases are TGCGCCAGCAGCCAAGTGTCAGGGTGGGCCGGGGAGCTGTTTTTT.